This T cell receptor (beta chain) was recovered during a study of cytomegalovirus exposure and HLA in healthy donors. Points on this clone: Antigen: not known.

Per the germline V gene, CDR1 is SGDLS and CDR2 is YYNGEE. The CDR3 runs to 15 residues. The V gene end was trimmed by 4 bases and the J gene end by 0 bases; junction bases not matched to a gene: 0. General study findings and limits: What a later analysis reportedly showed was that an Asian-associated ancestry cluster had fewer N-insertions than the approximately 720-donor mean.

The PCR had 60 Vbeta and 13 Jbeta primers. Clones were read by immunoSEQ multiplex PCR, and TCRdb kept only the in-frame ones, dropping some. The table lists under 200,000 clones, about four fifths of them singletons. The clonotype was recovered from a woman in her fifties or sixties in good health and CMV-seronegative. This sequence joins TRBV9 and TRBJ2-6; 8 bases fit TRBD2. Sequencing was done on a sample of PBMCs. The CDR3 nucleotides read TGTGCCAGCAGCACTAGCGGCTCTGGGGCCAACGTCCTGACTTTC. Its translation is CASSTSGSGANVLTF.